The rows below give T cell receptor beta chains drawn from one sample of a study of T cells expressing NK-cell markers. TCRdb reprocessed the 5' RACE reads, keeping one entry per CDR3 protein, no DNA. The listing records under 500,000 distinct CDR3 sequences. Sequencing input: blood T cells: a sorted CD56 or NKG2C T cell subset, CD4+ or CD8+ T cells, or bulk PBMC T cells (not recorded which). These receptors were taken from a woman between 18 and 69 years old in good health. CDR3s include the opening cysteine and the closing phenylalanine or tryptophan. The order of the fields is J gene, V gene, CDR3 protein.

TRBJ2-7 TRBV7-2 CASSLEGPAGLHF
TRBJ1-2 TRBV10-2 CASGSPNYGYTF
TRBJ1-2 TRBV12-3/TRBV12-4 CASSLAGERVYTF
TRBJ2-3 TRBV10-3 CAIRLAGTDTQYF
TRBJ2-7 TRBV6-1 CASRELSGSYEQYF
TRBJ2-2 TRBV19 CASSLDGGARGELFF
TRBJ1-1 TRBV19 CASSIGGAEAFF
TRBJ2-3 TRBV5-1 CASSLDVGGGTDTQYF
TRBJ1-2 TRBV12-5 CASGFGHNYGYTF
TRBJ2-1 TRBV7-2 CASSLGLSSYNEQFF
TRBJ2-2 TRBV18 CASSPQGPPNTGELFF
TRBJ1-1 TRBV7-8 CASSLRAGNYMNTEAFF
TRBJ2-3 TRBV6-2/TRBV6-3 CASSYRRETDTQYF
TRBJ1-1 TRBV2 CASSEARQANTEAFF
TRBJ1-5 TRBV19 CASSTGGSSQHF
TRBJ1-1 TRBV27 CASSGAWGVEAFF
TRBJ2-1 TRBV28 CASSPRGVLPYNEQFF
TRBJ2-2 TRBV11-1 CASSGGQGKTGELFF
TRBJ1-4 TRBV5-6 CASTSPPSAEANEKLFF
TRBJ1-1 TRBV5-1 CASSVPDSEAFF
TRBJ2-7 TRBV12-3/TRBV12-4 CASKTSGRTANEQYF
TRBJ2-1 TRBV19 CASSPNAGSLYNEQFF
TRBJ2-3 TRBV10-3 CAIRRDQSTDTQYF
TRBJ2-1 TRBV28 CASSPPPRVRSNNEQFF
TRBJ1-1 TRBV10-3 CAISDPRPGPGPEAFF
TRBJ2-2 TRBV10-2 CASSPSANTGELFF
TRBJ2-1 TRBV7-9 CASRHPGGGEYNEQFF
TRBJ2-7 TRBV7-2 CASSLWGSSSSYEQYF
TRBJ2-1 TRBV7-3 CASSLSGGTMVPHEQFF
TRBJ2-2 TRBV4-3 CASNRQGSSVLFF
TRBJ2-1 TRBV4-3 CASSQGPGWTSGEQFF
TRBJ1-3 TRBV12-3/TRBV12-4 CASSLETTRSGNTIYF
TRBJ1-6 TRBV20-1 CSAKPSTAPSNSPLHF
TRBJ2-3 TRBV11-2 CASSTGGGLDHTDTQYF
TRBJ2-1 TRBV29-1 CSVEGWGSYNEQFF
TRBJ1-1 TRBV6-5 CASSYGPRFDTEAFF